This T cell receptor (beta chain) stems from a study of T cell responses to AZD1222 COVID-19 vaccine. Broader study findings: Among the donors, most were white British and more were female, and clonal diversity was possibly underestimated. Baseline antibody screening turned up just a handful of seropositive AZD1222 recipients. In the spike-specific TCR repertoire, nearly half reportedly target unmutated variant regions.

This CDR3 has 14 residues. The germline CDR1 and CDR2 sequences are SGDLS and YYNGEE. Deletions cut 4 bases from V and 0 bases from J, with 8 bases between. Here immunoSEQ multiplex PCR was the method, and the copy in TCRdb shows in-frame clones only, minus some. This table holds approximately 300,000 clones, approximately 94% found once. With regard to this clone: Its target is not known.

This material consisted of peripheral blood, taken 28 days after the second AZD1222 dose. The TCR sequence derives from an adult who received the AZD1222 COVID-19 vaccine. The chain joins TRBV9 to TRBJ1-3; D is ambiguous. CDR3 nucleotide sequence: TGTGCCAGCAGCCCTCAGACCTCTGGAAACACCATATATTTT. Translation: CASSPQTSGNTIYF.